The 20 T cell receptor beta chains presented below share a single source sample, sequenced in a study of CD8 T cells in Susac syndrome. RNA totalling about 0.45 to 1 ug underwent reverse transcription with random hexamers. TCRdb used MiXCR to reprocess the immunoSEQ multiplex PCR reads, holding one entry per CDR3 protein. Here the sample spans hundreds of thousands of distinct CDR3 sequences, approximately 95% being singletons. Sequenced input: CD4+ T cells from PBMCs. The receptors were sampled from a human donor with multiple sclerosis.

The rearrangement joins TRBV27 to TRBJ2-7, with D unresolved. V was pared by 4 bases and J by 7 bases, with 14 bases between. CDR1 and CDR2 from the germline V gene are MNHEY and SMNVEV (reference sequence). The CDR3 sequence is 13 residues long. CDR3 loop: CASSSPSVGEQYF. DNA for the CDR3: TGTGCCAGCAGTTCCCCATCAGTAGGAGAGCAGTACTTC.

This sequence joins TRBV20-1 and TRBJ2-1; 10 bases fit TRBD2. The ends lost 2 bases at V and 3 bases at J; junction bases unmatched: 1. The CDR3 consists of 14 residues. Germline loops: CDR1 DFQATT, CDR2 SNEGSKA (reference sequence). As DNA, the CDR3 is TGCAGTGCTAGACTAGCGGGAGTCTACAATGAGCAGTTCTTC. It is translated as CSARLAGVYNEQFF.

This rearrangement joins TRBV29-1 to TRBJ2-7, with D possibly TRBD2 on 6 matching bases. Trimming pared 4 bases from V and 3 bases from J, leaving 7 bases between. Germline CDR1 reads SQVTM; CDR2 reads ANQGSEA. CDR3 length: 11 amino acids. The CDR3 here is CSVGDFYEQYF. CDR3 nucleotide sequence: TGCAGCGTTGGGGACTTCTACGAGCAGTACTTC.

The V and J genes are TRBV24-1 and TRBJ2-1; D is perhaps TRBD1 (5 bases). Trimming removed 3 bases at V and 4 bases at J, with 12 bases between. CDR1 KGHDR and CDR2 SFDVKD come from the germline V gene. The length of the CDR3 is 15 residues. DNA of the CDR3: TGTGCCACCAGTGATCCTTCGACAGAATACAATGAGCAGTTCTTC. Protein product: CATSDPSTEYNEQFF.

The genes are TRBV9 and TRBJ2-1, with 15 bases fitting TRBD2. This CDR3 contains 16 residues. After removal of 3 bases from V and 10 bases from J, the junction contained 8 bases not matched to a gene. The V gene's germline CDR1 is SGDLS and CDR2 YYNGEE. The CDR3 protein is CASSAQPGLAGGEQFF. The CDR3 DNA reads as TGTGCCAGCAGCGCCCAACCGGGACTAGCGGGAGGAGAGCAGTTCTTC.

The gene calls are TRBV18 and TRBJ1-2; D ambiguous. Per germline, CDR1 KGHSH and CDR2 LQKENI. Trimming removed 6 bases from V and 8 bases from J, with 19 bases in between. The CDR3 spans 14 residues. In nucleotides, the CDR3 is TGTGCCAGCTCCCCATCCGGGATCTCGGGCGGCTACACCTTC. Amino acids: CASSPSGISGGYTF.

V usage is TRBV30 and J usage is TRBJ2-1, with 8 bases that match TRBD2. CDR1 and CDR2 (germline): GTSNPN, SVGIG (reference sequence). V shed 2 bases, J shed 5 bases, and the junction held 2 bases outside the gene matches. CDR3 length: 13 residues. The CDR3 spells CAWSLGRDNEQFF. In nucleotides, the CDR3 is TGTGCCTGGAGTCTCGGGAGGGACAATGAGCAGTTCTTC.

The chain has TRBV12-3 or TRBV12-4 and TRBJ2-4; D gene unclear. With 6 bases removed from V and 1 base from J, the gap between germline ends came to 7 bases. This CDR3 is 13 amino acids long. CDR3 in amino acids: CASSPPAKNIQYF. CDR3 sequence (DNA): TGTGCCAGCAGCCCCCCTGCCAAAAACATTCAGTACTTC.

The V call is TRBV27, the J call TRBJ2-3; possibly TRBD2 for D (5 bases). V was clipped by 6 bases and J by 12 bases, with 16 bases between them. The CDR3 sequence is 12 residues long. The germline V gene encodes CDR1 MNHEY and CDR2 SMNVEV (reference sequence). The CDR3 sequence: CASSKGLLHQYF. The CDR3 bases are TGTGCCAGCAGCAAAGGACTTCTTCACCAGTATTTT.

The CDR3 DNA sequence: TGCAGTGCTAGATGGGGGACCCAGATCTACGAGCAGTACTTC. Protein: CSARWGTQIYEQYF. V and J are TRBV20-1 and TRBJ2-7, with D tentatively TRBD1 or TRBD2 (5 bases each). The V gene's germline CDR1 is DFQATT and CDR2 SNEGSKA (reference sequence). Deletions cut 2 bases from V and 3 bases from J, with 14 bases between. The CDR3 has 14 amino acids.

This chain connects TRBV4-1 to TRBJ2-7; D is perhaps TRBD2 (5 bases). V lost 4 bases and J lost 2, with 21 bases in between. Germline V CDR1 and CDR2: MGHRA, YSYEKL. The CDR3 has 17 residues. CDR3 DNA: TGCGCCAGCAGCCCCGAGGCGGGCCTCAAGCGGACCTACGAGCAGTACTTC. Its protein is CASSPEAGLKRTYEQYF.

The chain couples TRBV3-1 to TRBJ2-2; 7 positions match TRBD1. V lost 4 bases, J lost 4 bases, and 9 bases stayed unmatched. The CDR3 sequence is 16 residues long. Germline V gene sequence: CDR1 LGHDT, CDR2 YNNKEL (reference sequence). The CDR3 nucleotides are TGTGCCAGCAGCCCCCGACAGGGTCCAGGCACCGGGGAGCTGTTTTTT. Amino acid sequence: CASSPRQGPGTGELFF.

CDR3 in DNA: TGTGCCATCAGGGGGACAGGGTCCAGCTCCTACGAGCAGTACTTC. Amino acid sequence: CAIRGTGSSSYEQYF. This rearrangement joins TRBV10-3 to TRBJ2-7, with 9 bases fitting TRBD1. CDR1 and CDR2 from the germline V gene are ENHRY and SYGVKD. V shed 6 bases, J shed 0 bases, and the junction held 6 bases outside the gene matches. CDR3 length equals 15 residues.

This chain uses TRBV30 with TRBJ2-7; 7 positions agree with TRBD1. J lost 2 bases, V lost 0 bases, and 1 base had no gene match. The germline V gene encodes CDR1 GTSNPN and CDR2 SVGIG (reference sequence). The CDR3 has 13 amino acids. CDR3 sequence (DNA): TGTGCCTGGAGTGTGACAGGGACCTACGAGCAGTACTTC. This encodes CAWSVTGTYEQYF.

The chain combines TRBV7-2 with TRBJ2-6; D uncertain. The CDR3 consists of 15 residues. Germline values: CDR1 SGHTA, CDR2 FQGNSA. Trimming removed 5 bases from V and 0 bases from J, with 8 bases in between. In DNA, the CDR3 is TGTGCCAGCAGCCCACTACGCTCTGGGGCCAACGTCCTGACTTTC. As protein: CASSPLRSGANVLTF.

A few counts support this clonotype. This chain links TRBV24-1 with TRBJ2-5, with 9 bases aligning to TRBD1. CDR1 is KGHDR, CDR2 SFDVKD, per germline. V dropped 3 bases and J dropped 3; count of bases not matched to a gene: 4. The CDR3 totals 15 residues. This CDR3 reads CATSDPGQGEETQYF. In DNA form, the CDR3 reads TGTGCCACCAGTGATCCGGGACAGGGCGAAGAGACCCAGTACTTC.

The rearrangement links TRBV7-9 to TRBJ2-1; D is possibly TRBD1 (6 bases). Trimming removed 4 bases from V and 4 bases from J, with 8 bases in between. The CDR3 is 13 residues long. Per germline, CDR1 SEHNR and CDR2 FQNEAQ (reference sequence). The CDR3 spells CASSWGTYNEQFF. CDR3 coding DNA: TGTGCCAGCAGCTGGGGGACATACAATGAGCAGTTCTTC.

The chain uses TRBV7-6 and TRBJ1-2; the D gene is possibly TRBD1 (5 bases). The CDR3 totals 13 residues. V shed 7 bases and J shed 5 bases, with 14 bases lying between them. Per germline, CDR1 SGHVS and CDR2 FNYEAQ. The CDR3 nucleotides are TGTGCCAGCACCCAGGCCCCAGGGTATGGCTACACCTTC. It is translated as CASTQAPGYGYTF.

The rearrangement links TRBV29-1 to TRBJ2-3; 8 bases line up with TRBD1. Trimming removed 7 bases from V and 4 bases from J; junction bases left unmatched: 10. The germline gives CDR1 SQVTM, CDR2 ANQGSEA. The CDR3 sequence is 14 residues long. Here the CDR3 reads CSAFSRTGPDTQYF. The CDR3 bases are TGCAGCGCCTTTTCCCGGACAGGGCCAGATACGCAGTATTTT.

The CDR3 DNA follows: TGCAGTGCTAGCGGAAGAGCGGGAGGAGCCACAGATACGCAGTATTTT. Protein sequence: CSASGRAGGATDTQYF. The chain carries TRBV20-1 and TRBJ2-3; TRBD2 agrees at 9 bases. The CDR3 has 16 amino acids. V was clipped by 3 bases and J by 2 bases; unmatched bases: 9. Germline V CDR1 and CDR2: DFQATT, SNEGSKA (reference sequence).